This TCR beta chain comes out of a study of T cells in tuberculosis. Study as a whole: Sequenced TCRs come from CD1B-GMM tetramer-binding T cells. Broader study findings: Low-affinity CD1B-GMM tetramer-binding T cells may have been missed.

Trimming removed 7 bases at V and 8 bases at J, with 20 bases between. Germline-derived CDR1 and CDR2 are SNHLY and FYNNEI. CDR3 length: 14 residues. Cells were sorted from thawed PBMC rested overnight and stained with GMM-loaded CD1B tetramer, viability dye and anti-CD3. C32 glucose monomycolate from Rhodococcus equi was loaded onto the CD1B tetramers. CD14-expressing monocytes were removed from PBMC before cryopreservation and sorting. TCR-alpha and TCR-beta chains were sequenced unpaired. Method: immunoSEQ multiplex PCR; TCRdb's copy keeps in-frame clones and lacks some. The data contain about 59,000 clones, approximately 81% of them singletons.

The clonotype originates from an adult woman with latent tuberculosis. Sequencing used CD1b-GMM tetramer-negative cells sorted from PBMCs. The V call is TRBV2, the J call TRBJ1-2; a weak D match, TRBD1 (5 bases). The CDR3 loop reads CASIPFREGRGYTF. DNA of the CDR3: TGTGCCAGCATTCCTTTCAGGGAGGGGCGCGGCTACACCTTC.